This T cell receptor beta chain was found in a study of shared clonotypes between healthy human individuals (dated by TCRdb to between 2020 and 2021). Describing the broader study: A couple of women and a few men aged 18 to 49 years were included in the cohort. Blood TCR repertoires of roughly 5 healthy adults were deeply sequenced to estimate repertoire size and the extent of clonotype sharing between individuals. Different laboratories and diverse techniques were used to prepare libraries and sequence TCR repertoires, to increase sequencing depth and limit assay-specific biases. For each donor, CD4 naive and CD4 memory were each run on three plates, CD8 naive on two plates, and CD8 memory on one plate. Between about 0.8 and 9 billion PBMCs per donor were obtained by leukapheresis.

Donors were healthy HIV-negative adults with no recently reported acute infections or vaccinations. Every donor was a Caucasian adult residing in Nashville, Tennessee, USA. CD4+ T cells were enriched by magnetic negative selection, after which naive cells were positively selected on CD45RA and the negative fraction was taken as the memory subset. Blood was collected by leukapheresis, and PBMCs were isolated by Ficoll-Histopaque density gradient centrifugation and then cryopreserved in liquid nitrogen vapor phase. Purity and quantity of every magnetically sorted T cell population were checked by analytical flow cytometry. Each sorted fraction had its genomic DNA isolated and then quantified by UV absorbance on a Nanodrop 2000c. Results the study describes overall, beyond this receptor: Incomplete sequencing was indicated by rarefaction of sorted-subset datasets, despite the large sequencing depth. Because the study included a small number of donors, the genetic and exposure-history diversity represented was limited. Pairwise subsampling led to the expectation that sequencing depth would affect the degree of clonotype sharing among donors. Sampling was restricted to blood, and TCR repertoires in tissue are likely to differ from TCR repertoires in blood. Higher generation probabilities were observed for clonotypes shared by all four sorted-subset donors than for non-shared clonotypes. Estimated clonotype richness was generally larger for naive than for memory subsets. When a handful of donors were compared, the shared fraction of clonotypes was 5% to 6.5% for naive CD4, 3.5% for naive CD8, roughly 2.3% for memory CD4, and roughly 0.4% for memory CD8.

This clone occurred many times. The antigen it binds to is not known. No much larger clone is present one base from it, and per-base qualities are unavailable. The sample contains more than one DNA sequence encoding this CDR3. TCR CDR3 regions were amplified from genomic DNA by multiplex PCR using the deep immunoSEQ assay. Extracted genomic DNA from each cell subset was distributed evenly across all wells of several immunoSEQ 96-well plates, and each plate was treated as a replicate. For sorted subsets, 150 to 250 ng of genomic DNA, equivalent to some 30,000 T cell genomes, went into each replicate PCR. The purified libraries were quantified using a Qubit 3.0 fluorometer, sized with a Bioanalyzer 2100, and then quantified again using the KAPA Library Quantification kit. Each immunoSEQ 96-well plate was sequenced on its own single-read 150-cycle Illumina NextSeq 550 flow cell. In the paper's pipeline: Because only junctional sequences without quality scores were contained in the immunoSEQ output, filtering matching that applied to full-length reads could not be performed. Sequences were annotated with PyIR, a Python wrapper for IgBLAST v1.9, and V/J genes and CDR3 were assigned using IMGT germline references. Reads were removed for weak V/J assignments (E-value above 1e-6), missing CDR3, stop codons, out-of-frame junctions, or ambiguous translated residues. V3J clonotypes were defined as sequences sharing an identical inferred V gene, J gene, and CDR3 amino acid sequence. To compute the percentage overlap between repertoires, the number of shared unique clonotypes was divided by the size of the smaller repertoire. Richness of each repertoire was evaluated using RTK rarefaction, the Chao1 estimator, and Recon v2.1 estimates of unobserved clonotypes. Generation probabilities for all TCRbeta clonotypes obtained by the gDNA method from a handful of donors were computed using OLGA. The table comes from immuneACCESS by way of TCRdb, which keeps in-frame sequences with V and J called. Part of the clones is missing from these tables; in studies checked, under half for an unresolved V gene and the rest for unknown reasons. The V and J calls and the clone size are those of that table, but D and trimming were determined from the DNA. A total of over 700,000 clones appear in this sample, 55% to 80% of them only once. The ten largest clones represent around 1.7% of the sample.

Input material: memory CD4+ T cells sorted from blood. The cell subset or site label, read with the paper, signifies: CD45RA-negative fraction. The clonotype originates from a woman aged 25 to 39 in good health.

The CDR3: CASSLGDRDNEKLFF. The base sequence is TGCGCCAGCAGCTTGGGCGACAGGGATAATGAAAAACTGTTTTTT. The chain employs TRBV5-1 and TRBJ1-4, and 7 junctional nucleotides match TRBD1. The germline V gene supplies CDR1 SGHRS and CDR2 YFSETQ. V trim: 0 bases; J trim: 4 bases; unmatched bases: 3. Inclusive of the bounding cysteine and phenylalanine, the CDR3 is 15 residues long. Left in the record is the CDR3 DNA by itself, 45 bases read in frame from the first base.